This T cell receptor beta chain derives from a study of Ad26.COV2.S vaccination and SARS-CoV-2 variants. Regarding this clone: Its matching antigen is unknown.

Using immunoSEQ multiplex PCR, the repertoire was profiled, and TCRdb retains in-frame clones only, with some absent. The profile covers just over 350,000 clones, with under 95% appearing a single time and 3.9% taken by the ten largest. Study results and limitations: There was reportedly substantial breadth in spike-specific CD8+ and CD4+ T cell responses after vaccination.

This receptor was identified in a human donor who had recovered from COVID-19. The source material was peripheral blood, sampled after recovery from COVID-19.

CDR3 coding DNA: TGTGCCAGCAGTTACTCCCCGACGGACATGAACACTGAAGCTTTCTTT. Translation gives CASSYSPTDMNTEAFF. The V call is TRBV6-6, the J call TRBJ1-1, with TRBD1 as a possible D gene (5 bases). The CDR3 extends over 16 amino acids. Germline loops: CDR1 MNHNY, CDR2 SVGAGI (reference sequence). Trimming stripped 0 bases from V and 0 bases from J, with 11 bases between.